This section outlines one TCR beta chain sequence together with its context. The antigen is not known. After removal of 5 bases from V and 1 base from J, the junction contained 10 bases not matched to a gene. The CDR3 has 17 amino acids. The germline V gene has CDR1 MDHEN and CDR2 SYDVKM. The study ran its PCR with 60 Vbeta and 13 Jbeta primers. The data were produced by immunoSEQ multiplex PCR, yet TCRdb's version contains in-frame clones alone and is incomplete. The sample consists of 150,000 to 200,000 clones, roughly 83% of them appearing once. The sample comes from a study of cytomegalovirus exposure and HLA in healthy donors. Study results and caveats: As a later analysis showed, a missense DCLRE1C variant was linked to trimming of TCR beta V- and J-genes. Sequencing had likely introduced a cluster of highly shared sequence variants as an artifact. In a later analysis, HLA-associated beta chains showed higher expansion and lower generation probabilities than comparable chains. The majority of CMV-associated TCR beta chains were reported as apparently HLA-restricted in a later analysis.

The chain carries TRBV28 and TRBJ2-1; TRBD2 aligns across 8 bases. This receptor was taken from a woman in her fifties or sixties in good health and CMV-seronegative. Sequencing was carried out using PBMCs. In DNA, the CDR3 is TGTGCCAGCAGTGGGCCAATACCGGGGGGGTCCTACAATGAGCAGTTCTTC. It specifies CASSGPIPGGSYNEQFF.